This T cell receptor beta chain was identified in a study of blood T cells in healthy people across ages. It was with a sample-barcoded 5' primer and a J-beta primer mix that a second PCR of about 6 to 11 cycles was run. TCRdb re-derived calls from the 5' RACE reads in MiXCR, one entry per CDR3 protein. Of about 1.4 million distinct CDR3 sequences listed, approximately 59% are singletons. Germline assignment: CDR1 SGDLS and CDR2 YYNGEE. This CDR3 has 15 amino acids. The chain recombines TRBV9 with TRBJ2-5; no clear D gene. The DNA end is more similar to TRBJ2-7, so the J call may be wrong. Sequences were obtained from blood. This receptor was identified in a man aged 18-30 years in good health. The chain's CDR3 is CASSSRTETYYEQYF. The CDR3 DNA follows: TGTGCCAGCAGCTCCCGGACCGAGACCTATTACGAGCAGTACTTC.